These 18 T cell receptor beta chains were sequenced from one sample in a study of control samples from healthy donors and cancer patients (dated by TCRdb to the early 2020s). Preparation of the library involved the immunoSEQ multiplex PCR assay. What TCRdb holds here is the immuneACCESS table cut down to in-frame rearrangements. Part of the clones is not present; checked against another copy, under half of the missing clones reflect an unresolved V gene, and the others are unexplained. This sample is represented by about 170,000 clones; approximately 94% of them were singletons. Jointly, the top ten make up around 1.3% of the sample. The source material was blood. The receptors here all came from a woman aged 18-29 years in good health.

The CDR3 DNA is TGCAGTGCTTCGTACCAAGAGACCCAGTACTTC. Protein product: CSASYQETQYF. The genes are TRBV20-1 and TRBJ2-5; D is ambiguous. The germline V and J ends were trimmed by 5 bases and 0 bases, with 4 bases remaining between them. This CDR3 has 11 residues. Looked up from germline, CDR1 is DFQATT and CDR2 is SNEGSKA (reference sequence).

V is TRBV19 and J is TRBJ2-2; TRBD1 aligns across 10 bases. Germline CDR1 and CDR2: LNHDA and SQIVND (reference sequence). The CDR3 is 16 amino acids. Trimming at V came to 4 bases and at J to 2 bases, leaving 4 bases not matched to a gene. CDR3 nucleotides: TGTGCCAGTAGTAATGGACAGGGGGTAAACACCGGGGAGCTGTTTTTT. Translation gives CASSNGQGVNTGELFF.

The chain combines TRBV2 with TRBJ2-1; 8 bases line up with TRBD1. Germline lookup yields CDR1 SNHLY and CDR2 FYNNEI. V trimming: 10 bases; J trimming: 0 bases; junction bases outside the gene matches: 2. The CDR3 runs 13 residues. The CDR3 loop reads CATGQGSYNEQFF. DNA of the CDR3: TGTGCCACCGGACAGGGCTCCTACAATGAGCAGTTCTTC.

This chain joins TRBV28 and TRBJ2-1; D unclear. V was clipped by 7 bases and J by 2 bases, with 12 bases between them. In germline, CDR1 is MDHEN, CDR2 SYDVKM. This CDR3 comprises 14 residues. Written as DNA, the CDR3 is TGTGCCAGCATGAGAAGTTTAACCTACAATGAGCAGTTCTTC. It encodes CASMRSLTYNEQFF.

This clone was seen once. This sequence joins TRBV5-6 and TRBJ1-2, with 8 bases aligning to TRBD1. Unmatched junction bases numbered 2, after V lost 4 bases and J lost 6 bases. The length of the CDR3 is 12 residues. Germline CDR1 and CDR2: SGHDT and YYEEEE. In nucleotides, the CDR3 is TGTGCCAGCAGCGTACAGGGGGATGGCTACACCTTC. Amino acids: CASSVQGDGYTF.

This rearrangement joins TRBV24-1 to TRBJ2-1; TRBD2 matches 7 bases. After removal of 7 bases from V and 6 bases from J, the junction contained 8 bases not matched to a gene. Germline V CDR1 and CDR2: KGHDR, SFDVKD. The CDR3 consists of 14 residues. CDR3 in DNA: TGTGCCACCAGAGCGGGACGCCGATCCAATGAGCAGTTCTTC. Protein product: CATRAGRRSNEQFF.

The rearrangement joins TRBV19 to TRBJ1-3; unclear D gene. Trimming removed 6 bases at V and 0 bases at J, with 9 bases between. This CDR3 has 14 residues. Germline V gene data show CDR1 as LNHDA and CDR2 as SQIVND (reference sequence). This CDR3 is CASREPFSGNTIYF. The DNA of the CDR3 is TGTGCCAGTAGGGAACCCTTCTCTGGAAACACCATATATTTT.

The gene calls are TRBV6-6 and TRBJ1-1; 9 nucleotides match TRBD1. The germline V gene encodes CDR1 MNHNY and CDR2 SVGAGI (reference sequence). Trimming cost V 11 bases and J 1 base; bases outside gene matches: 5. The CDR3 spans 13 residues. The CDR3 DNA sequence: TGTGCCGGCGGACAGGGGCAGAACACTGAAGCTTTCTTT. Encoded protein: CAGGQGQNTEAFF.

The V call is TRBV3-1 (or the pseudogene TRBV3-2), the J call TRBJ1-2; perhaps TRBD1 as D (5 bases). Germline lookup yields CDR1 LGHDT and CDR2 YNNKEL (reference sequence). V gave up 4 bases and J gave up 8 bases, with 11 bases separating them. The CDR3 totals 12 residues. For the CDR3, the DNA is TGTGCCAGCAGCCTCGTAGGGGTCGGCTACACCTTC. Its protein product is CASSLVGVGYTF.

CDR3 amino acids: CASSQGANEQFF. CDR3 nucleotide sequence: TGTGCCAGCAGCCAAGGGGCGAATGAGCAGTTCTTC. The chain links TRBV4-2 to TRBJ2-1; D is uncertain. Trimming cost V 1 base and J 7 bases, with 5 bases left between them. This CDR3 is built from 12 residues. CDR1 and CDR2 from the germline V gene are LGHNA and YNFKEQ.

This chain connects TRBV11-3 to TRBJ1-2; possibly TRBD1 for D (5 bases). In germline, CDR1 is SGHNT, CDR2 YENEEA. Trimming took off 0 bases at V and 9 bases at J, with 8 bases between the two ends. The CDR3 extends over 12 amino acids. The CDR3 region is CASSLDGGSYTF. CDR3 bases: TGTGCCAGCAGCTTAGATGGGGGGAGCTACACCTTC.

This chain joins TRBV7-2 and TRBJ2-2, with TRBD1 matching 7 bases. The germline V gene has CDR1 SGHTA and CDR2 FQGNSA. Trimming removed 5 bases from V and 6 bases from J; junction bases left unmatched: 6. The length of the CDR3 is 14 residues. DNA for the CDR3: TGTGCCAGCAGCATACAGGGGTACGCCGGGGAGCTGTTTTTT. This codes for CASSIQGYAGELFF.

The chain links TRBV28 to TRBJ1-3; unclear D gene. There are 12 residues in the CDR3. V was shortened by 6 bases and J by 4 bases, with 7 bases between the two germline ends. Germline CDR1 is MDHEN and CDR2 is SYDVKM. The CDR3 spells CASRIGGNTIYF. The CDR3 DNA is TGTGCCAGCAGGATTGGGGGAAACACCATATATTTT.

The chain recombines TRBV7-2 with TRBJ1-1; no firm D call. Trimming left V 2 bases short and J 5 bases short, with 6 bases between. CDR1 and CDR2 (germline): SGHTA, FQGNSA. CDR3 size: 12 residues. Written as DNA, the CDR3 is TGTGCCAGCAGCTTATTACGAACTGAAGCTTTCTTT. It is translated as CASSLLRTEAFF.

The J gene is TRBJ1-2, the V gene TRBV6-2 or TRBV6-3; the match to TRBD1 covers 10 bases. The trim removed 2 bases at V and 4 bases at J, leaving 4 bases unmatched. The germline V gene has CDR1 MNHEY and CDR2 SVGEGT. CDR3 size: 15 residues. CDR3 DNA: TGTGCCAGCAGTTACGGGGGACAGGGGCCCTATGGCTACACCTTC. Residues: CASSYGGQGPYGYTF.

The chain recombines TRBV2 with TRBJ1-6; 10 nucleotides align to TRBD1. V lost 6 bases, J lost 8 bases, and 7 bases stayed unmatched. This CDR3 comprises 15 residues. Germline assignment: CDR1 SNHLY and CDR2 FYNNEI. The CDR3: CASRTGTGVDSPLHF. In DNA, the CDR3 is TGTGCCAGCAGGACCGGGACAGGGGTGGATTCACCCCTCCACTTT.

The rearrangement joins TRBV5-1 to TRBJ1-1; D is uncertain. Germline V gene sequence: CDR1 SGHRS, CDR2 YFSETQ. The length of the CDR3 is 13 residues. V was shortened by 3 bases and J by 0 bases, with 6 bases between the two germline ends. The CDR3 is CASSSHLNTEAFF. Written as DNA, the CDR3 is TGCGCCAGCAGCTCCCACCTGAACACTGAAGCTTTCTTT.

This clone was recorded a few times. The chain employs TRBV5-1 and TRBJ1-5, with D uncertain. The CDR3 covers 13 residues. Germline V gene sequence: CDR1 SGHRS, CDR2 YFSETQ. V lost 0 bases and J lost 7, with 8 bases in between. CDR3 nucleotide sequence: TGCGCCAGCAGCTTGGACGCTGGCCAGCCCCAGCATTTT. Protein product: CASSLDAGQPQHF. The full variable domain, rest sourced from reference TRBV5-1 and TRBJ1-5, is KAGVTQTPRYLIKTRGQQVTLSCSPISGHRSVSWYQQTPGQGLQFLFEYFSETQRNKGNFPGRFSGRQFSNSRSEMNVSTLELGDSALYLCASSLDAGQPQHFGDGTRLSIL.